These T cell receptor beta chains were read from a single sample in a study of blood T cells in healthy people across ages. TCRdb re-called the 5' RACE reads with MiXCR, one entry per CDR3 protein. The sample lists 600,000 or so distinct CDR3 sequences, approximately 30% occurring once. The specimen was blood. The receptors shown here come from a woman of 80 years or more in good health. The CDR3 runs from the conserved cysteine through the conserved F or W. Fields, in order: J gene, V gene, D gene, clone size, CDR3 DNA, CDR3 protein. The D gene is left open where the match is weak. Size is stated for part of the rows, as once, few or many counts, or as a class when the clone is expanded.

J: TRBJ2-3; V: TRBV2; D: -; size: many; DNA: TGTGCCAGCAGTGATGGGTTGTCGGATACGCAGTATTTT; CDR3: CASSDGLSDTQYF
J: TRBJ1-1; V: TRBV29-1; D: -; size: few; DNA: TGCAGCGTTGGAGGGGAGGTGATGAACACTGAAGCTTTCTTT; CDR3: CSVGGEVMNTEAFF
J: TRBJ1-1; V: TRBV20-1; D: TRBD1; size: many; DNA: TGCAGTGCTAGGGGGGACAGGGGGCCCAACACTGAAGCTTTCTTT; CDR3: CSARGDRGPNTEAFF
J: TRBJ1-2; V: TRBV7-2; D: TRBD1; size: many; DNA: TGTGCCAGCAGGTCTCCGGGACAGGGTTATAACTATGGCTACACCTTC; CDR3: CASRSPGQGYNYGYTF
J: TRBJ2-1; V: TRBV20-1; D: -; size: many; DNA: TGCAGTGCTAGCTCGGGTACCTACAATGAGCAGTTCTTC; CDR3: CSASSGTYNEQFF
J: TRBJ2-1; V: TRBV12-3/TRBV12-4; D: -; size: -; DNA: TGTGCCAGCAGAAGCGACCCGCTGAGGCAGTTCTTC; CDR3: CASRSDPLRQFF
J: TRBJ2-7; V: TRBV3-1; D: -; size: many; DNA: TGTGCCAGCAGCCCCGGAATGGGAAGCTCCTACGAGCAGTACTTC; CDR3: CASSPGMGSSYEQYF
J: TRBJ1-1; V: TRBV29-1; D: -; size: many; DNA: TGCAGCGTTGGTGGGTTCCCCACTGAAGCTTTCTTT; CDR3: CSVGGFPTEAFF
J: TRBJ1-5; V: TRBV30; D: -; size: many; DNA: TGTGCCTTAGGGTGGGCTGGGAATCAGCCCCAGCATTTT; CDR3: CALGWAGNQPQHF
J: TRBJ1-2; V: TRBV10-3; D: -; size: many; DNA: TGTGCCATCAGTGAGGGTCTTTATGGCTACACCTTC; CDR3: CAISEGLYGYTF
J: TRBJ2-5; V: TRBV7-2; D: TRBD1; size: many; DNA: TGTGCCAGCAGCCCCCCTCGGACAGGGGGAGAGACCCAGTACTTC; CDR3: CASSPPRTGGETQYF
J: TRBJ2-5; V: TRBV11-2; D: -; size: many; DNA: TGTGCCAGCAGCTCTCGTCCCGGGACTCAGCAGGGGACCCAGTACTTC; CDR3: CASSSRPGTQQGTQYF
J: TRBJ2-7; V: TRBV20-1; D: -; size: -; DNA: TGCAGTGCTAGTAAAGGGCTCCTGGACTACGAGCAGTACTTC; CDR3: CSASKGLLDYEQYF
J: TRBJ2-1; V: TRBV5-1; D: -; size: once; DNA: TGCGCCAGCAGCCTTTCCGGGAAGACGGGTAATGAGCAGTTCTTC; CDR3: CASSLSGKTGNEQFF
J: TRBJ1-5; V: TRBV30; D: -; size: -; DNA: TGTGCCTGGAGTAACTGGGGGGATCAGCCCCAGCATTTT; CDR3: CAWSNWGDQPQHF
J: TRBJ2-3; V: TRBV4-2; D: -; size: many; DNA: TGTGCCAGCAGCCAAGCGAACAGCCCAGATACGCAGTATTTT; CDR3: CASSQANSPDTQYF
J: TRBJ2-7; V: TRBV15; D: TRBD2; size: -; DNA: TGTGCCACCAGCATAGCGGGGACCTGCTACGAGCAGTACTTC; CDR3: CATSIAGTCYEQYF
J: TRBJ2-1; V: TRBV5-1; D: TRBD2; size: few; DNA: TGCGCCAGCAGCTTGGCCGGGACTAGCGGGGGGAGCTCCTACAATGAGCAGTTCTTC; CDR3: CASSLAGTSGGSSYNEQFF
J: TRBJ2-3; V: TRBV7-9; D: -; size: few; DNA: TGTGCCAGCAGCTTGTCGTCAGGACAAGTTAGCACAGATACGCAGTATTTT; CDR3: CASSLSSGQVSTDTQYF
J: TRBJ2-3; V: TRBV5-1; D: TRBD2; size: many; DNA: TGCGCCAGCAGCTTGACTAGCGGAGGGATCACAGATACGCAGTATTTT; CDR3: CASSLTSGGITDTQYF
J: TRBJ2-7; V: TRBV20-1; D: -; size: -; DNA: TGCAGTGCTAGAGTCGCTAGCGCAAACTACGAGCAGTACTTC; CDR3: CSARVASANYEQYF
J: TRBJ2-7; V: TRBV28; D: TRBD1; size: many; DNA: TGTGCCAGCAGACCGACAGGGGGCGCAGTCTACGAGCAGTACTTC; CDR3: CASRPTGGAVYEQYF
J: TRBJ1-5; V: TRBV20-1; D: -; size: -; DNA: TGCAGTGCTGGAGGGGGTTCGGATCAGCCCCAGCATTTT; CDR3: CSAGGGSDQPQHF
J: TRBJ2-2; V: TRBV12-3/TRBV12-4; D: -; size: many; DNA: TGTGCCAGCAGTTTAGCGCTGGGACCCGGGGAGCTGTTTTTT; CDR3: CASSLALGPGELFF
J: TRBJ2-1; V: TRBV7-9; D: -; size: many; DNA: TGTGCCAGCAGCTTAAGGGGCGTGGGGTCCTACAATGAGCAGTTCTTC; CDR3: CASSLRGVGSYNEQFF
J: TRBJ1-2; V: TRBV18; D: TRBD1; size: -; DNA: TGTGCCGGCTCACCGGGACAGGATTCCTATGGCTACACCTTC; CDR3: CAGSPGQDSYGYTF
J: TRBJ1-1; V: TRBV20-1; D: TRBD1; size: -; DNA: TGCAGTGCTAGTCCCGGGACAGGTAGGAACACTGAAGCTTTCTTT; CDR3: CSASPGTGRNTEAFF
J: TRBJ1-5; V: TRBV20-1; D: TRBD1; size: -; DNA: TGCAGTGCCCATGAGGGACAGGCCAGATTTCCCCAGCATTTT; CDR3: CSAHEGQARFPQHF
J: TRBJ2-5; V: TRBV12-3/TRBV12-4; D: -; size: -; DNA: TGTGCCAGCAGTCCAGGAGGGGGGGCGTTGGAGACCCAGTACTTC; CDR3: CASSPGGGALETQYF
J: TRBJ2-3; V: TRBV28; D: -; size: few; DNA: TGTGCCAGCAGTGGCCTGACCGGGTCCCGCACAGATACGCAGTATTTT; CDR3: CASSGLTGSRTDTQYF
J: TRBJ1-6; V: TRBV28; D: TRBD1; size: -; DNA: TGTGCCAGCAGTCCACAGGGGGGAAGTTCACCCCTCCACTTT; CDR3: CASSPQGGSSPLHF
J: TRBJ1-2; V: TRBV10-3; D: -; size: many; DNA: TGTGCCATCAGTGCAGGGGAGGGTGGCTACACCTTC; CDR3: CAISAGEGGYTF
J: TRBJ1-2; V: TRBV15; D: -; size: many; DNA: TGTGCCACCAGCAGGGCCGGAGGGGACTATGGCTACACCTTC; CDR3: CATSRAGGDYGYTF
J: TRBJ1-2; V: TRBV20-1; D: -; size: many; DNA: TGCAGTGCGTGGGACTTTAACTATGGCTACACCTTC; CDR3: CSAWDFNYGYTF
J: TRBJ2-1; V: TRBV5-1; D: TRBD2; size: -; DNA: TGCGCCAGCAGCTTGGAGGTAGCGGGGGGGCGTAATGAGCAGTTCTTC; CDR3: CASSLEVAGGRNEQFF
J: TRBJ2-1; V: TRBV7-8; D: -; size: many; DNA: TGTGCCAGCAGCGCCCGCCGCGGGGCGGCCTACAATGAGCAGTTCTTC; CDR3: CASSARRGAAYNEQFF
J: TRBJ1-5; V: TRBV20-1; D: TRBD1; size: -; DNA: TGCAGTGCTGAGGACAGGGCCAAGCGGCCCCAGCATTTT; CDR3: CSAEDRAKRPQHF
J: TRBJ2-1; V: TRBV4-2; D: TRBD2; size: many; DNA: TGTGCCAGCAGCCAAGATTTTCCTAGCGGGTCAGGGAGCTCCTACAATGAGCAGTTCTTC; CDR3: CASSQDFPSGSGSSYNEQFF
J: TRBJ2-7; V: TRBV28; D: -; size: many; DNA: TGTGCCAGCAGTACACGGACAGTAAACTACGAGCAGTACTTC; CDR3: CASSTRTVNYEQYF
J: TRBJ2-1; V: TRBV18; D: -; size: few; DNA: TGTGCCAGCTCGCCGGACGGGACGCAAGAGACCCAGTTCTTC; CDR3: CASSPDGTQETQFF
J: TRBJ1-5; V: TRBV7-9; D: -; size: few; DNA: TGTGCCAGCAGCCCTTCAATGGGGCTGGGTCAGCCCCAGCATTTT; CDR3: CASSPSMGLGQPQHF
J: TRBJ2-1; V: TRBV20-1; D: TRBD2; size: many; DNA: TGCAGTGCTAGAGATCTCCTACTAGCGGGGGGGTTCAATGAGCAGTTCTTC; CDR3: CSARDLLLAGGFNEQFF
J: TRBJ1-6; V: TRBV4-2; D: TRBD1; size: many; DNA: TGTGCCAGCAGCCAAGAGACAGGGCTTAATTCACCCCTCCACTTT; CDR3: CASSQETGLNSPLHF
J: TRBJ2-1; V: TRBV6-1; D: -; size: many; DNA: TGTGCCAGCAGTGGGGCCTCGCTAAATGAGCAGTTCTTC; CDR3: CASSGASLNEQFF
J: TRBJ1-2; V: TRBV29-1; D: -; size: many; DNA: TGCAGCGTTGAAGTTGGGGGCTGGTATGGCTACACCTTC; CDR3: CSVEVGGWYGYTF
J: TRBJ2-5; V: TRBV20-1; D: TRBD1; size: many; DNA: TGCAGTGCTAGGACAGGGGCCGAGACCCAGTACTTC; CDR3: CSARTGAETQYF
J: TRBJ2-7; V: TRBV29-1; D: -; size: many; DNA: TGCAGCGTTCTTCGGGGGAGCCACGAGCAGTACTTC; CDR3: CSVLRGSHEQYF
J: TRBJ1-2; V: TRBV27; D: TRBD1; size: few; DNA: TGTGCCAGCAGTCCCCAGGGACAGGGGGCGAGCTATGGCTACACCTTC; CDR3: CASSPQGQGASYGYTF
J: TRBJ2-5; V: TRBV20-1; D: -; size: many; DNA: TGCAGTGCTAGTCAGGTTCAAGAGACCCAGTACTTC; CDR3: CSASQVQETQYF
J: TRBJ2-3; V: TRBV2; D: -; size: many; DNA: TGTGCCAGCAGTGATAGAGCTCGGAGCACAGATACGCAGTATTTT; CDR3: CASSDRARSTDTQYF
J: TRBJ1-2; V: TRBV7-2; D: TRBD1; size: many; DNA: TGTGCCAGCAGCCAAACCGGGACAGGGGAAGGCTACACCTTC; CDR3: CASSQTGTGEGYTF
J: TRBJ1-2; V: TRBV6-1; D: -; size: -; DNA: TGTGCCAGCAGTGAAAGGAGGGTGAATTTGGATAGCTACACCTTC; CDR3: CASSERRVNLDSYTF
J: TRBJ2-7; V: TRBV12-3/TRBV12-4; D: TRBD1; size: many; DNA: TGTGCCAGCAGTGGGACAGGGGCCTACGAGCAGTACTTC; CDR3: CASSGTGAYEQYF
J: TRBJ1-5; V: TRBV20-1; D: TRBD1; size: -; DNA: TGCAGTGCTAGAGCCGGTACAGGGGAAAATCAGCCCCAGCATTTT; CDR3: CSARAGTGENQPQHF
J: TRBJ2-6; V: TRBV5-6; D: -; size: many; DNA: TGTGCCAGCAGCGTCAGGGTAACTGGGGCCAACGTCCTGACTTTC; CDR3: CASSVRVTGANVLTF
J: TRBJ1-1; V: TRBV5-1; D: -; size: few; DNA: TGCGCCAGCAGCTCGACAGGTCCTATGAACACTGAAGCTTTCTTT; CDR3: CASSSTGPMNTEAFF
J: TRBJ2-7; V: TRBV6-2/TRBV6-3; D: TRBD2; size: many; DNA: TGTGCCAGCAGATCAACCACCCAGCGAGGACTAGCGAAATACGAGCAGTACTTC; CDR3: CASRSTTQRGLAKYEQYF
J: TRBJ2-5; V: TRBV2; D: -; size: -; DNA: TGTGCCAGCGAAGGGCAGGGGAGGGAGACCCAGTACTTC; CDR3: CASEGQGRETQYF
J: TRBJ2-7; V: TRBV7-9; D: TRBD1; size: many; DNA: TGTGCCAGCAGCTCCCCGCCGGGACAGGGGGGTCCAGAGCAGTACTTC; CDR3: CASSSPPGQGGPEQYF